This entry is about one T cell receptor (beta chain). What it recognizes is unknown. This sample is part of a study of T cells expressing NK-cell markers. Overall study context: The TCR beta repertoires were obtained from sorted CD3+CD56+NKG2C+, CD3+CD56+NKG2C- and CD3+CD56-NKG2C+ T cells. Study-wide points: In four donors, dominant clonotypes made up about 25-65% of CD3+CD56-NKG2C+ cells.

The CDR3 length is 17 residues. Germline V CDR1 and CDR2: SGHTA, FQGNSA. TCRdb reprocessed the 5' RACE reads, keeping one entry per CDR3 protein, no DNA. This sample contains about 260,000 distinct CDR3 sequences. This receptor was obtained from a woman aged 18 to 75 in good health. The source material was blood T cells: a sorted CD56 or NKG2C T cell subset, CD4+ or CD8+ T cells, or bulk PBMC T cells (not recorded which). V gene TRBV7-2 combines with J gene TRBJ2-4; lacking DNA, the TRBD2 call made by TCRdb goes unchecked. This CDR3 reads CASSFVAGGGAKNIQYF.